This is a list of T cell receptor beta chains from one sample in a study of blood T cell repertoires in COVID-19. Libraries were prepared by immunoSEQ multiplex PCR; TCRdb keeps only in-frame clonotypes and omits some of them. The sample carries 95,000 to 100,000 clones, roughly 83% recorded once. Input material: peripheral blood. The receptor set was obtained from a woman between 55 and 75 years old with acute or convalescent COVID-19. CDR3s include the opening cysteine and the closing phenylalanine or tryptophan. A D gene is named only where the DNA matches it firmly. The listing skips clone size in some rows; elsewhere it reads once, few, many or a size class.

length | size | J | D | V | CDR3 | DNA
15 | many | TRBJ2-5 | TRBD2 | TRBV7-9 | CASSLASGGTGTQYF | TGTGCCAGCAGCTTAGCTAGCGGGGGAACAGGGACCCAGTACTTC
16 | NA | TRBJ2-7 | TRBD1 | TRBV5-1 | CASSLGTGPLPYEQYF | TGCGCCAGCAGCTTGGGGACAGGGCCCCTTCCCTACGAGCAGTACTTC
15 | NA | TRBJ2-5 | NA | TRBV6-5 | CASTITGLPQETQYF | TGTGCCAGCACAATAACGGGACTCCCTCAAGAGACCCAGTACTTC
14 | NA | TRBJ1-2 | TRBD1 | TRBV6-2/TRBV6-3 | CASSTDRGYYGYTF | TGTGCCAGCAGCACTGACAGGGGATACTATGGCTACACCTTC
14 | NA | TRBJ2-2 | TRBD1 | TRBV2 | CASSLTGGTGELFF | TGTGCCAGCAGCTTAACAGGGGGAACCGGGGAGCTGTTTTTT
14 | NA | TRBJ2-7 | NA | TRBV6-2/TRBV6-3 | CASSPADKGYEQYF | TGTGCCAGCAGTCCGGCGGACAAGGGGTACGAGCAGTACTTC
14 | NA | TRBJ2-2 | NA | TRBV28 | CASSLRLDTGELFF | TGTGCCAGCAGTCTTCGACTAGACACCGGGGAGCTGTTTTTT
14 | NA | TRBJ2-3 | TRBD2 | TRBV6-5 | CASTGGGATDTQYF | TGTGCCAGCACTGGCGGGGGGGCCACAGATACGCAGTATTTT
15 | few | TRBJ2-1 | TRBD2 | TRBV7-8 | CAIIFSGGDNNEQFF | TGTGCCATCATCTTTAGCGGGGGGGACAACAATGAGCAGTTCTTC
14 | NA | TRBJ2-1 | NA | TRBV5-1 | CASSGGSSYNEQFF | TGCGCCAGCAGCGGGGGGAGCTCCTACAATGAGCAGTTCTTC
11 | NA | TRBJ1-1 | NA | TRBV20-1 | CSAVRNTEAFF | TGCAGTGCTGTCAGGAACACTGAAGCTTTCTTT
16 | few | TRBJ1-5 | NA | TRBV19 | CASSIARRGSNQPQHF | TGTGCCAGTAGTATAGCAAGGAGAGGAAGCAATCAGCCCCAGCATTTT
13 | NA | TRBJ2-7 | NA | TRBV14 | CASSQDQAGKQYF | TGTGCCAGCAGCCAAGATCAGGCAGGAAAGCAGTACTTC
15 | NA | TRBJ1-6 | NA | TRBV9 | CASSPSWGGNSPLHF | TGTGCCAGCAGCCCCAGCTGGGGGGGTAATTCACCCCTCCACTTT
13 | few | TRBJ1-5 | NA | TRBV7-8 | CASSSTRVQPQHF | TGTGCCAGCAGCTCAACCAGGGTTCAGCCCCAGCATTTT
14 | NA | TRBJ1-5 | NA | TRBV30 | CAWSGLNSNQPQHF | TGTGCCTGGAGTGGACTGAATAGCAATCAGCCCCAGCATTTT
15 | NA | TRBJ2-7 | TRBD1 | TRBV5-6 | CASSFGTGAQYEQYF | TGTGCCAGCAGCTTTGGGACAGGGGCACAATACGAGCAGTACTTC